The 14 T cell receptor delta chains presented below share a single source sample, sequenced in a study of gamma-delta chains in newborns, infants, children. TCRdb fed the reads to CATT. This table has approximately 12,000 delta-chain clones, approximately 9.7% appearing once. The specimen sequenced was blood. The receptor source for this set is a child who was a newborn, infant or young child, either healthy, febrile or measles-vaccinated (not recorded which).

The V gene is TRDV1, the J gene TRDJ1, with TRDD3 matching 11 bases. Unmatched junction bases numbered 27, after V lost 1 base and J lost 11 bases. The CDR3 consists of 21 residues. The germline gives CDR1 TSWWSYY, CDR2 QGS. CDR3 in amino acids: CALGEPALRFGGYDRLGGLIF. CDR3 nucleotide sequence: TGTGCTCTTGGGGAACCGGCCCTACGGTTTGGGGGATACGACCGCCTGGGAGGGCTCATCTTT.

This chain's CDR3 is CACDTVGYALTAQLFF. The CDR3 region has the DNA TGTGCCTGTGACACCGTAGGATACGCTTTGACAGCACAACTCTTCTTT. The chain joins TRDV2 to TRDJ2, with 7 bases fitting TRDD3. CDR1 is GEAIGNYY, CDR2 EKD, per germline. Losses at the gene ends were 0 bases for V and 0 bases for J; bases not matched to a gene: 3. This CDR3 is 16 amino acids long.

This clone was recorded a few times. The V gene is TRDV1, the J gene TRDJ1, with TRDD3 matching 11 bases. The CDR3 totals 21 residues. Germline V gene data show CDR1 as TSWWSYY and CDR2 as QGS. With V trimmed by 2 bases and J by 2 bases, 19 bases remained unmatched. CDR3: CALGEGGPLGDRQLRTDKLIF. Here the CDR3 DNA reads TGTGCTCTTGGGGAAGGAGGCCCACTGGGGGATAGACAGCTCCGGACCGATAAACTCATCTTT.

This clone qualifies as medium-sized. Other nucleotide sequences in the sample specify the same CDR3. The gene calls are TRDV2 and TRDJ1; 7 bases are shared with TRDD3. V shed 0 bases, J shed 0 bases, and the junction held 3 bases outside the gene matches. The CDR3 consists of 15 residues. CDR1 is GEAIGNYY, CDR2 EKD, per germline. CDR3 region: CACDTVGEYTDKLIF. The CDR3 bases are TGTGCCTGTGACACCGTGGGGGAGTACACCGATAAACTCATCTTT.

This clone has only a few counts. The chain joins TRDV2 to TRDJ1; 9 bases fit TRDD3. In germline, CDR1 is GEAIGNYY, CDR2 EKD. The V and J ends lost 0 bases and 0 bases, in that order; junction bases with no gene match: 16. The CDR3 is made up of 20 amino acids. The CDR3 DNA is TGTGCCTGTGACACCGTCTATGTTACTGGGGGACCCCAGTACACCGATAAACTCATCTTT. The encoded protein is CACDTVYVTGGPQYTDKLIF.

The chain is built from TRDV1 and TRDJ1; D uncertain. From germline, CDR1 is TSWWSYY and CDR2 QGS. Trimming stripped 0 bases from V and 5 bases from J, with 13 bases between. The CDR3 runs 15 residues. The CDR3 DNA reads as TGTGCTCTTGGGGAACTGTCCACCTCCCTAGATAAACTCATCTTT. Protein sequence: CALGELSTSLDKLIF.

The rearrangement links TRDV2 to TRDJ3; 10 nucleotides match TRDD3. Germline V gene data show CDR1 as GEAIGNYY and CDR2 as EKD. V dropped 0 bases and J dropped 2; count of bases not matched to a gene: 6. The CDR3 runs to 19 residues. Here the CDR3 DNA reads TGTGCCTGTGACACCGCGGGGGGATACGATACCTGGGACACCCGACAGATGTTTTTC. Protein: CACDTAGGYDTWDTRQMFF.

The chain uses TRDV2 and TRDJ1, with TRDD3 identical over 7 bases. This CDR3 is built from 21 residues. Germline CDR1 and CDR2: GEAIGNYY and EKD. V shed 4 bases, J shed 0 bases, and the junction held 25 bases outside the gene matches. The CDR3: CACEELPNSGGYPQYTDKLIF. The CDR3 nucleotides read TGTGCCTGTGAAGAATTGCCGAACTCTGGGGGCTACCCACAGTACACCGATAAACTCATCTTT.

This clone was observed a few times. The rearrangement links TRDV2 to TRDJ1; possible D gene TRDD3, 6 bases. Trimming took off 1 base at V and 5 bases at J, with 13 bases between the two ends. The CDR3 covers 14 residues. The germline gives CDR1 GEAIGNYY, CDR2 EKD. CDR3 region: CACDTVRGDDKLIF. The CDR3, as DNA: TGTGCCTGTGACACAGTCCGTGGGGATGATAAACTCATCTTT.

This clone was seen more than once but under ten times. V and J are TRDV3 and TRDJ2, with TRDD3 matching over 9 bases. J gave up 7 bases and V 5 bases, and 29 bases lay outside the gene matches. The CDR3 is made up of 20 amino acids. The V gene's germline CDR1 is TVYSNPD and CDR2 GDNSRS (reference sequence). The CDR3 region has the DNA TGTGCCATTAACCAGGCGACCTCCAGTACTGGGGGACCCCGGGGAGCACAACTCTTCTTT. Translating it yields CAINQATSSTGGPRGAQLFF.

The sample holds a few counts of this clone. A far larger clone is just one base off, so this is likely a read error. The chain employs TRDV2 and TRDJ2; D call uncertain. Trimming removed 0 bases at V and 4 bases at J, with 5 bases between. This CDR3 has 13 residues. Per the germline V gene, CDR1 is GEAIGNYY and CDR2 is EKD. CDR3: CACDTRGTAQLFF. The CDR3 DNA sequence: TGTGCCTGTGACACCAGGGGGACAGCACAACTCTTCTTT.

The table lists this clone with a few counts. The chain employs TRDV2 and TRDJ1; 8 bases are shared with TRDD3. Germline values: CDR1 GEAIGNYY, CDR2 EKD. V trimming: 2 bases; J trimming: 3 bases; junction bases outside the gene matches: 13. The CDR3 consists of 17 residues. The CDR3 reads CACDIVGGSRGSDKLIF. The CDR3 DNA is TGTGCCTGTGACATAGTTGGGGGATCCCGTGGGTCCGATAAACTCATCTTT.

This clone was seen more than once but under ten times. The chain couples TRDV2 to TRDJ1; TRDD3 matches 13 bases. Unmatched junction bases numbered 14, after V lost 0 bases and J lost 2 bases. This CDR3 is built from 20 residues. CDR1 GEAIGNYY and CDR2 EKD come from the germline V gene. CDR3 bases: TGTGCCTGTGACACCGTTAGTACTGGGGGATACGCGTTTTGGACCGATAAACTCATCTTT. This translates into CACDTVSTGGYAFWTDKLIF.

Only a few counts were recorded for this clone. This sequence joins TRDV2 and TRDJ1; 13 bases match TRDD3. Germline CDR1 is GEAIGNYY and CDR2 is EKD. V shed 3 bases, J shed 5 bases, and the junction held 14 bases outside the gene matches. This CDR3 has 18 residues. The CDR3 reads CACDPLLGDTPMKDKLIF. DNA for the CDR3: TGTGCCTGTGACCCTTTACTGGGGGATACGCCGATGAAGGATAAACTCATCTTT.